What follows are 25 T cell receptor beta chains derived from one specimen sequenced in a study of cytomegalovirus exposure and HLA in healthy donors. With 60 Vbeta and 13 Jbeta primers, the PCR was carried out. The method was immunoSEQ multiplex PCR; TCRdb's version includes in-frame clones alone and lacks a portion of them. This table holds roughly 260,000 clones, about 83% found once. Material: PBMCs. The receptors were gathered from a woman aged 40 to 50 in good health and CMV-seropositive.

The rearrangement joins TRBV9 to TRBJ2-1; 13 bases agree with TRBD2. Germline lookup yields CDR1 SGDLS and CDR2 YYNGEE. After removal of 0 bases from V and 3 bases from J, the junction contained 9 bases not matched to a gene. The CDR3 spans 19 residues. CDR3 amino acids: CASSVGVLAGGGGYNEQFF. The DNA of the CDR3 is TGTGCCAGCAGCGTAGGGGTACTAGCGGGAGGGGGGGGCTACAATGAGCAGTTCTTC.

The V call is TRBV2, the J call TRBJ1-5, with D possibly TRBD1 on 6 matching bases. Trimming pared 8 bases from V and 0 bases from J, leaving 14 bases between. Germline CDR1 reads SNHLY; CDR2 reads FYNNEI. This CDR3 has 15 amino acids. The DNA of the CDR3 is TGTGCCAGCCGACCGGGACAACTTAGCAATCAGCCCCAGCATTTT. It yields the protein CASRPGQLSNQPQHF.

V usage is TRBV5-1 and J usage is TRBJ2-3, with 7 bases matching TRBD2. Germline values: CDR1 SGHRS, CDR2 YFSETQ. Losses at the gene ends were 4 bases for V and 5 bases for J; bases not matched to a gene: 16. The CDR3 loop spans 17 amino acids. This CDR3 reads CASSHSPQTSRIDTQYF. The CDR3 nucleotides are TGCGCCAGCAGCCATTCCCCGCAGACTAGCAGGATAGATACGCAGTATTTT.

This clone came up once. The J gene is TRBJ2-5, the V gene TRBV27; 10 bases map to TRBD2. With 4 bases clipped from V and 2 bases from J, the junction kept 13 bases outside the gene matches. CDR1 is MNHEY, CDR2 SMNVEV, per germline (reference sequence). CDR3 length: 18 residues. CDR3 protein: CASSSMQPGLALQETQYF. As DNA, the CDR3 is TGTGCCAGCAGTTCTATGCAACCGGGACTAGCGCTTCAAGAGACCCAGTACTTC.

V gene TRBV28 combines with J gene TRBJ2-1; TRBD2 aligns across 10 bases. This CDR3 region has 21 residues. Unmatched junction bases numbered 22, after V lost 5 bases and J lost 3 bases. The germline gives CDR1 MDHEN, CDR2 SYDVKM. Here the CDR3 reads CASSQPTTLAGVNLRYNEQFF. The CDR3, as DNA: TGTGCCAGCAGTCAACCGACGACGCTAGCGGGAGTTAACCTGCGCTACAATGAGCAGTTCTTC.

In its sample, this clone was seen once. Here the CDR3 DNA reads TGTGCCAGCAGCTTACTAGCGGGAGGGTCGGGGGAAGAGACCCAGTACTTC. Translation gives CASSLLAGGSGEETQYF. V and J are TRBV7-6 and TRBJ2-5; TRBD2 matches 12 bases. The germline CDR1 and CDR2 sequences are SGHVS and FNYEAQ. V shed 2 bases and J 3 bases; nucleotides not matched to a gene: 7. CDR3 length: 17 amino acids.

CDR3 amino acids: CASSYGGPSGTDTQYF. The CDR3 DNA reads as TGTGCCAGCAGTTACGGAGGGCCTTCAGGCACAGATACGCAGTATTTT. The V and J genes are TRBV6-5 and TRBJ2-3, with D maybe TRBD2 (6 bases). CDR1 and CDR2 from the germline V gene are MNHEY and SVGAGI. V was pared by 2 bases and J by 1 base, with 13 bases between. The CDR3 runs to 16 residues.

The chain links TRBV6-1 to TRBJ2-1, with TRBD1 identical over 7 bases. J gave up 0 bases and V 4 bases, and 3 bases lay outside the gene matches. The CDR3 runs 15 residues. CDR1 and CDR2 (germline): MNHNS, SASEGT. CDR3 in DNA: TGTGCCAGCAGTGCCGGACAGGCCTCCTACAATGAGCAGTTCTTC. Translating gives CASSAGQASYNEQFF.

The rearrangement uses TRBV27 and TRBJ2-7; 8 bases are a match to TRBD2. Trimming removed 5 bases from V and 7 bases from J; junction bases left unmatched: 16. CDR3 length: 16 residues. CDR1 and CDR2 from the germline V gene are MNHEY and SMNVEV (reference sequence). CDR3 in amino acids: CASSLQAGASPREQYF. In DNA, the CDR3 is TGTGCCAGCAGTCTCCAAGCGGGAGCCTCCCCTCGGGAGCAGTACTTC.

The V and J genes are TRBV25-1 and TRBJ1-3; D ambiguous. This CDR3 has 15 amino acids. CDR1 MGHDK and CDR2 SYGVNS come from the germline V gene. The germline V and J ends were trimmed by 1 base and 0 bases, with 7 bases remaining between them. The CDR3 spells CASSEFSSSGNTIYF. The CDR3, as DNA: TGTGCCAGCAGTGAATTTTCTTCCTCTGGAAACACCATATATTTT.

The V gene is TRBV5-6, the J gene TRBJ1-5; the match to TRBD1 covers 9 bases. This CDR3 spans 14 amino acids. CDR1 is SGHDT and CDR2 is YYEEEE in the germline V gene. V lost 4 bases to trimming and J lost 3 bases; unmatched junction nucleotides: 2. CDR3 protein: CASSRTGDNQPQHF. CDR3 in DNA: TGTGCCAGCAGCAGGACAGGGGACAATCAGCCCCAGCATTTT.

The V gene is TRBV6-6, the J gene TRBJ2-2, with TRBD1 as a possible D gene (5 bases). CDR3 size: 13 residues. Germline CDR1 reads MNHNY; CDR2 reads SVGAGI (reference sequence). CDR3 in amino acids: CASTQGLTGELFF. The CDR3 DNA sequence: TGTGCGAGTACTCAGGGTCTTACCGGGGAGCTGTTTTTT.

The CDR3 nucleotides are TGTGCCAGCAGCCGGGGAATAAGCTCCTACGAGCAGTACTTC. This encodes CASSRGISSYEQYF. The rearrangement uses TRBV7-2 and TRBJ2-7, with a possible D match to TRBD2 (5 bases). Trimming took off 5 bases at V and 0 bases at J, with 11 bases between the two ends. Germline CDR1 is SGHTA and CDR2 is FQGNSA. The CDR3 runs 14 residues.

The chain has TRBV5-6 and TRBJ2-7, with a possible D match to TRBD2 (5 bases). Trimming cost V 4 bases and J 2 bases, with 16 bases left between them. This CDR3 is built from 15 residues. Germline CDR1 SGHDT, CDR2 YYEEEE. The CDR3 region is CASSGLGSGTYEQYF. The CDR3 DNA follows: TGTGCCAGCAGCGGGCTAGGGAGCGGAACCTACGAGCAGTACTTC.

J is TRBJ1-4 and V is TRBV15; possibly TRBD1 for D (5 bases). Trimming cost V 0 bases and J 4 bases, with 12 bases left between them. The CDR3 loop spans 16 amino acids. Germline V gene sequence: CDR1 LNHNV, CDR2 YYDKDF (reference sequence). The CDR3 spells CATSRESGKGNEKLFF. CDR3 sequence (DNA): TGTGCCACCAGCAGAGAGTCAGGGAAGGGTAATGAAAAACTGTTTTTT.

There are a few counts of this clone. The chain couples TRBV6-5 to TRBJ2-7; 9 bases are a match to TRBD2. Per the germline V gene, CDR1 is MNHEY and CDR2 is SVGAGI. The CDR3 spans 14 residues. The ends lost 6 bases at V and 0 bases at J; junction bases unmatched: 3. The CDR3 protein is CASRKREDSYEQYF. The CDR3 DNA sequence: TGTGCCAGCAGGAAGCGGGAGGACTCCTACGAGCAGTACTTC.

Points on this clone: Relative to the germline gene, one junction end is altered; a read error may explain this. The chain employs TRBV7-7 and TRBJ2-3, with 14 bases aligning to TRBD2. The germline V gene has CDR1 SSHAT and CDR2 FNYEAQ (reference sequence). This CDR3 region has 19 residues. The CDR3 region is CASSLAVTSGRAGTDTQYF. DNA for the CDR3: TGTGCTAGCAGCTTAGCGGTGACTAGCGGGAGGGCGGGCACAGATACGCAGTATTTT.

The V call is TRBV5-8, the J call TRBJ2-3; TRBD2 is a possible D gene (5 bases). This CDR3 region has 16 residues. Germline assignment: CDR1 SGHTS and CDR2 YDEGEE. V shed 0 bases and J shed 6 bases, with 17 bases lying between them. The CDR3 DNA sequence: TGTGCCAGCAGCTTGGGTGGGGAGCTCGGTGGGGATACGCAGTATTTT. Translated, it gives CASSLGGELGGDTQYF.

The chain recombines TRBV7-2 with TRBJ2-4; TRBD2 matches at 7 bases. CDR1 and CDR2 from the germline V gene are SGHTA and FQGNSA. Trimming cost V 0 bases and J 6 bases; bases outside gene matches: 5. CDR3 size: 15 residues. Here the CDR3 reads CASSLAPGGGNIQYF. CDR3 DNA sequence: TGTGCCAGCAGCTTAGCCCCTGGGGGGGGAAACATTCAGTACTTC.

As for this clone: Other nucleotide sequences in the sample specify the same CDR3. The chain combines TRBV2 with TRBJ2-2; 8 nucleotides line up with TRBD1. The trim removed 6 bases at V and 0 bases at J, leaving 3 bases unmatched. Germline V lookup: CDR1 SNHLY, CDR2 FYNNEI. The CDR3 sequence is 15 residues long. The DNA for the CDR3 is TGTGCCAGCAGGGGACAGGCTACGAACACCGGGGAGCTGTTTTTT. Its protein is CASRGQATNTGELFF.

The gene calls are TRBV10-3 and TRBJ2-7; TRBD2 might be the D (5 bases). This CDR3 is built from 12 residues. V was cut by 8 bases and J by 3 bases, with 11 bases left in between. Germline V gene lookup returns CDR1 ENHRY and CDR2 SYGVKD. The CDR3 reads CAIGHEGYEQYF. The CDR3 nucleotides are TGTGCCATCGGTCACGAGGGCTACGAGCAGTACTTC.

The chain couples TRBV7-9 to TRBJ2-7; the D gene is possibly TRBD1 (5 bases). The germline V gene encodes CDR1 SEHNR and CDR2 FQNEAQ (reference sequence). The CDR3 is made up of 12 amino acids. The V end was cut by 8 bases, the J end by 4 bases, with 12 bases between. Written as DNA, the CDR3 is TGTGCCAGCCAGGGTGTGCCTTACGAGCAGTACTTC. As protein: CASQGVPYEQYF. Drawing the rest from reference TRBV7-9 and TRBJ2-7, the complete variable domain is DTGVSQNPRHKITKRGQNVTFRCDPISEHNRLYWYRQTLGQGPEFLTYFQNEAQLEKSRLLSDRFSAERPKGSFSTLEIQRTEQGDSAMYLCASQGVPYEQYFGPGTRLTVT.

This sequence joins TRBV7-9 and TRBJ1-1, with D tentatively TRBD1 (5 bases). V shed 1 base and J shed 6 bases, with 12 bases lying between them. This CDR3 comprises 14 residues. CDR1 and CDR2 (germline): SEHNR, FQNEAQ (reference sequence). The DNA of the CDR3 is TGTGCCAGCAGCTTAGTCCCTGAAGGGGCTGAAGCTTTCTTT. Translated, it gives CASSLVPEGAEAFF.

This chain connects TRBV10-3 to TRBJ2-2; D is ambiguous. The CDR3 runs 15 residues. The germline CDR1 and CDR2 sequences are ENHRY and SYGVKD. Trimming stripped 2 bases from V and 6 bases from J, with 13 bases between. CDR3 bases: TGTGCCATCAGTGAGCCCCCCGGTGGTCCCGGGGAGCTGTTTTTT. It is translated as CAISEPPGGPGELFF.

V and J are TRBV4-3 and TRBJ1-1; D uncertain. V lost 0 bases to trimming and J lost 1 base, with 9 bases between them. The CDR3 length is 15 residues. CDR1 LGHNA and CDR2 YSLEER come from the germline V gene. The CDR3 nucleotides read TGCGCCAGCAGCCAAGAGGAGGGAACGAACACTGAAGCTTTCTTT. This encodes CASSQEEGTNTEAFF.